The rows below give T cell receptor beta chains drawn from one sample of a study of metastatic and nonmetastatic thyroid tumors. Via MiXCR, TCRdb re-called the PCR reads. The repertoire holds about 21,000 clones, 16% seen once, with 10% in the top ten. The source material was tumor tissue. These receptors all stem from a female donor with papillary thyroid cancer or a benign thyroid nodule (not recorded which). Some clones in this sample may be carry-over from other donors' samples. CDR3s include the opening cysteine and the closing phenylalanine or tryptophan. A D gene is named only where the DNA matches it firmly. For some rows the clone size is stated as once, few or many, or as a class when expanded; others skip it.

j_call: TRBJ2-7
clone_size: .
d_call: .
v_call: TRBV18
cdr3_aa: CASSPVGIEALYEQYF
cdr3_nt: TGTGCCAGCTCACCGGTTGGGATTGAGGCACTCTACGAGCAGTACTTC

j_call: TRBJ1-6
clone_size: many
d_call: TRBD1
v_call: TRBV2
cdr3_aa: CASSTGTGSSPLHF
cdr3_nt: TGTGCCAGCAGTACCGGGACAGGGAGTTCACCCCTCCACTTT

j_call: TRBJ1-5
clone_size: few
d_call: TRBD1
v_call: TRBV30
cdr3_aa: CAWSVPLRTGNRPQHF
cdr3_nt: TGTGCCTGGAGTGTACCACTCAGGACAGGGAATCGGCCCCAGCATTTT

j_call: TRBJ2-3
clone_size: many
d_call: .
v_call: TRBV11-2
cdr3_aa: CASSLMDSTDTQYF
cdr3_nt: TGTGCCAGCAGCTTAATGGACAGCACAGATACGCAGTATTTT

j_call: TRBJ2-7
clone_size: many
d_call: TRBD1
v_call: TRBV20-1
cdr3_aa: CSAREGGQGAQKLNF
cdr3_nt: TGCAGTGCTAGAGAGGGGGGACAGGGGGCTCAGAAATTGAACTTC

j_call: TRBJ2-7
clone_size: .
d_call: .
v_call: TRBV6-1
cdr3_aa: CASSALSLQYF
cdr3_nt: TGTGCCAGCAGTGCCCTTTCCTTGCAGTACTTC

j_call: TRBJ1-1
clone_size: medium-sized
d_call: .
v_call: TRBV6-1
cdr3_aa: CASSHENMNTEAFF
cdr3_nt: TGTGCCAGCAGCCACGAGAATATGAACACTGAAGCTTTCTTT

j_call: TRBJ2-1
clone_size: many
d_call: TRBD1
v_call: TRBV6-1
cdr3_aa: CASRPTGGIYNEQFF
cdr3_nt: TGTGCCAGCAGACCAACAGGGGGTATCTACAATGAGCAGTTCTTC

j_call: TRBJ1-1
clone_size: many
d_call: .
v_call: TRBV25-1
cdr3_aa: CASSDPLRAFF
cdr3_nt: TGTGCCAGCAGTGACCCTTTGAGGGCTTTCTTT

j_call: TRBJ1-1
clone_size: many
d_call: .
v_call: TRBV2
cdr3_aa: CASTRNTEAFF
cdr3_nt: TGTGCCAGCACCCGAAACACTGAAGCTTTCTTT

j_call: TRBJ2-7
clone_size: .
d_call: TRBD1
v_call: TRBV11-2
cdr3_aa: CASSLVGPGGQYF
cdr3_nt: TGTGCCAGCAGCTTAGTAGGGCCAGGGGGTCAGTACTTC

j_call: TRBJ1-5
clone_size: .
d_call: .
v_call: TRBV9
cdr3_aa: CASGTLGNQPQHF
cdr3_nt: TGTGCCAGCGGCACCTTGGGTAATCAGCCCCAGCATTTT

j_call: TRBJ1-6
clone_size: many
d_call: .
v_call: TRBV7-2
cdr3_aa: CASSRGNSPLHF
cdr3_nt: TGTGCCAGCAGCCGGGGGAATTCACCCCTCCACTTT

j_call: TRBJ1-2
clone_size: many
d_call: .
v_call: TRBV29-1
cdr3_aa: CSVQERRVSVSGYTF
cdr3_nt: TGCAGCGTTCAAGAACGAAGGGTTTCGGTGTCTGGCTACACCTTC

j_call: TRBJ2-5
clone_size: .
d_call: TRBD1
v_call: TRBV5-5
cdr3_aa: CASTVTGGETQYF
cdr3_nt: TGTGCCAGCACCGTTACAGGGGGGGAGACCCAGTACTTC

j_call: TRBJ2-1
clone_size: .
d_call: .
v_call: TRBV28
cdr3_aa: CVSIPREPGSNEQFF
cdr3_nt: TGTGTCAGCATTCCCCGGGAGCCCGGGAGCAATGAGCAGTTCTTC

j_call: TRBJ1-1
clone_size: few
d_call: .
v_call: TRBV6-5
cdr3_aa: CASSYSTSWANTESFF
cdr3_nt: TGTGCCAGCAGTTACTCGACGTCGTGGGCGAACACTGAATCTTTCTTT

j_call: TRBJ1-1
clone_size: .
d_call: .
v_call: TRBV6-1
cdr3_aa: CASSEARGHDHEF
cdr3_nt: TGTGCCAGCAGTGAAGCTCGGGGGCACGACCACGAGTTT

j_call: TRBJ2-1
clone_size: many
d_call: TRBD1
v_call: TRBV19
cdr3_aa: CASSSYTGTGGHEQFF
cdr3_nt: TGTGCCAGTAGTTCCTATACCGGGACAGGGGGACATGAGCAGTTCTTC

j_call: TRBJ1-1
clone_size: .
d_call: .
v_call: TRBV10-3
cdr3_aa: CAISGGGFNTEAFF
cdr3_nt: TGTGCCATCAGTGGGGGTGGGTTTAACACTGAAGCTTTCTTT

j_call: TRBJ1-5
clone_size: few
d_call: .
v_call: TRBV2
cdr3_aa: CASNPQVYQRQPQHF
cdr3_nt: TGTGCCAGCAACCCGCAGGTGTATCAGCGTCAGCCCCAGCATTTT

j_call: TRBJ2-6
clone_size: many
d_call: .
v_call: TRBV6-1
cdr3_aa: CASSDLTVLSGANVLTF
cdr3_nt: TGTGCCAGCAGTGATCTGACAGTACTCTCTGGGGCCAACGTCCTGACTTTC

j_call: TRBJ1-5
clone_size: many
d_call: .
v_call: TRBV6-1
cdr3_aa: CASSRDSYSNQPQHF
cdr3_nt: TGTGCCAGCAGTCGCGACAGCTATAGCAATCAGCCCCAGCATTTT

j_call: TRBJ1-3
clone_size: medium-sized
d_call: .
v_call: TRBV6-1
cdr3_aa: CASSEIGNTIYF
cdr3_nt: TGTGCCAGCAGTGAAATTGGAAACACCATATATTTT

j_call: TRBJ2-3
clone_size: many
d_call: .
v_call: TRBV5-6
cdr3_aa: CASSLALPGEADTQYF
cdr3_nt: TGTGCCAGCAGCTTGGCCCTTCCGGGGGAAGCAGATACGCAGTATTTT

j_call: TRBJ2-1
clone_size: many
d_call: TRBD1
v_call: TRBV7-9
cdr3_aa: CASSLEDRAYNEQFF
cdr3_nt: TGTGCCAGCAGCTTAGAGGACAGGGCCTACAATGAGCAGTTCTTC

j_call: TRBJ1-2
clone_size: many
d_call: TRBD1
v_call: TRBV6-1
cdr3_aa: CASSYRGTGVGGYGYTF
cdr3_nt: TGTGCCAGCAGCTACCGGGGGACAGGGGTAGGAGGGTATGGCTACACCTTC

j_call: TRBJ1-4
clone_size: many
d_call: .
v_call: TRBV28
cdr3_aa: CASRLGGEKLFF
cdr3_nt: TGTGCCAGCAGGCTGGGTGGTGAAAAACTGTTTTTT

j_call: TRBJ1-4
clone_size: many
d_call: .
v_call: TRBV5-8
cdr3_aa: CASTGRINEKLFF
cdr3_nt: TGTGCCAGCACCGGCAGGATAAATGAAAAACTGTTTTTT

j_call: TRBJ2-7
clone_size: many
d_call: .
v_call: TRBV4-1
cdr3_aa: CASSQVLGYEQYF
cdr3_nt: TGCGCCAGCAGCCAAGTTTTAGGCTACGAGCAGTACTTC

j_call: TRBJ2-3
clone_size: many
d_call: .
v_call: TRBV7-2
cdr3_aa: CASSTGRVPDTQYF
cdr3_nt: TGTGCCAGCAGCACGGGGCGGGTCCCAGATACGCAGTATTTT

j_call: TRBJ1-3
clone_size: .
d_call: .
v_call: TRBV28
cdr3_aa: CASSLGGNTIYF
cdr3_nt: TGTGCCAGCAGTTTAGGTGGAAACACCATATATTTT

j_call: TRBJ1-2
clone_size: many
d_call: .
v_call: TRBV6-1
cdr3_aa: CASSEDGQIYGYTF
cdr3_nt: TGTGCCAGCAGTGAAGATGGACAAATCTATGGCTACACCTTC

j_call: TRBJ2-7
clone_size: many
d_call: .
v_call: TRBV28
cdr3_aa: CASSLGSSYEQYF
cdr3_nt: TGTGCCAGCAGCTTGGGGAGCTCCTACGAGCAGTACTTC

j_call: TRBJ1-1
clone_size: .
d_call: .
v_call: TRBV5-1
cdr3_aa: CASSLEQAARAEAFF
cdr3_nt: TGCGCCAGCAGCTTGGAACAGGCCGCTCGGGCTGAAGCTTTCTTT

j_call: TRBJ2-3
clone_size: few
d_call: TRBD2
v_call: TRBV3-1
cdr3_aa: CASSLRLAGEADTQYF
cdr3_nt: TGTGCCAGCAGCCTACGACTAGCGGGAGAGGCAGATACGCAGTATTTT

j_call: TRBJ1-2
clone_size: many
d_call: .
v_call: TRBV20-1
cdr3_aa: CSAIQGWDGYTF
cdr3_nt: TGCAGTGCTATACAGGGATGGGATGGCTACACCTTC

j_call: TRBJ1-5
clone_size: many
d_call: .
v_call: TRBV4-2
cdr3_aa: CASSLDPRGNQPQHF
cdr3_nt: TGTGCCAGCAGCCTAGACCCTCGTGGCAATCAGCCCCAGCATTTT

j_call: TRBJ1-3
clone_size: medium-sized
d_call: .
v_call: TRBV12-3/TRBV12-4
cdr3_aa: CASSPPGSGNTIYF
cdr3_nt: TGTGCCAGCAGCCCACCGGGCTCTGGAAACACCATATATTTT

j_call: TRBJ1-2
clone_size: many
d_call: .
v_call: TRBV11-2
cdr3_aa: CASSPEPGRPNYGYTF
cdr3_nt: TGTGCCAGCAGCCCTGAACCAGGGCGCCCTAACTATGGCTACACCTTC

j_call: TRBJ2-5
clone_size: many
d_call: .
v_call: TRBV11-3
cdr3_aa: CASSPGAAQETQYF
cdr3_nt: TGTGCCAGCAGCCCTGGGGCGGCCCAAGAGACCCAGTACTTC

j_call: TRBJ1-5
clone_size: .
d_call: .
v_call: TRBV18
cdr3_aa: CASSPSGNQPQHF
cdr3_nt: TGTGCCAGCTCACCGTCGGGCAATCAGCCCCAGCATTTT

j_call: TRBJ1-2
clone_size: .
d_call: TRBD1
v_call: TRBV27
cdr3_aa: CDSSFASGQGVHGYTF
cdr3_nt: TGTGACAGCAGTTTTGCCTCGGGGCAGGGGGTACATGGATACACCTTC

j_call: TRBJ2-7
clone_size: once
d_call: .
v_call: TRBV13
cdr3_aa: CASSAYVTIGINGLYEQYF
cdr3_nt: TGTGCCAGCAGCGCATATGTGACTATCGGGATCAATGGTCTTTACGAGCAGTACTTC

j_call: TRBJ2-7
clone_size: .
d_call: TRBD2
v_call: TRBV20-1
cdr3_aa: CSASVAGVPWLYEQYF
cdr3_nt: TGCAGTGCTAGCGTAGCGGGGGTGCCTTGGCTATACGAGCAGTACTTC

j_call: TRBJ1-1
clone_size: many
d_call: .
v_call: TRBV5-5
cdr3_aa: CASRITGGTEAFF
cdr3_nt: TGTGCCAGCAGAATAACCGGGGGAACTGAAGCTTTCTTT

j_call: TRBJ1-2
clone_size: .
d_call: .
v_call: TRBV9
cdr3_aa: CASSPGAWCYGYTF
cdr3_nt: TGTGCCAGCAGCCCGGGGGCGTGGTGCTATGGCTACACCTTC

j_call: TRBJ2-2
clone_size: many
d_call: .
v_call: TRBV10-2
cdr3_aa: CASSAIGAGELFF
cdr3_nt: TGCGCCAGCAGTGCAATAGGTGCCGGGGAGCTGTTTTTT

j_call: TRBJ1-6
clone_size: many
d_call: .
v_call: TRBV9
cdr3_aa: CASSPSGIAYNSPLHF
cdr3_nt: TGTGCCAGCAGCCCCTCGGGGATCGCCTATAATTCACCCCTCCACTTT

j_call: TRBJ2-1
clone_size: many
d_call: .
v_call: TRBV24-1
cdr3_aa: CATSDLEEQFF
cdr3_nt: TGTGCCACCAGTGATTTAGAAGAGCAGTTCTTC

j_call: TRBJ1-5
clone_size: many
d_call: .
v_call: TRBV19
cdr3_aa: CASSMGQGNQPQHF
cdr3_nt: TGTGCCAGTAGTATGGGGCAGGGAAATCAGCCCCAGCATTTT

j_call: TRBJ2-2
clone_size: medium-sized
d_call: TRBD1
v_call: TRBV20-1
cdr3_aa: CSARTGMSGELFF
cdr3_nt: TGCAGTGCTAGGACAGGGATGTCCGGGGAGCTGTTTTTT

j_call: TRBJ2-2
clone_size: .
d_call: .
v_call: TRBV5-1
cdr3_aa: CASSLGGVTTGELFF
cdr3_nt: TGCGCCAGCAGCTTGGGGGGGGTCACCACCGGGGAGCTGTTTTTT

j_call: TRBJ2-2
clone_size: .
d_call: TRBD1
v_call: TRBV27
cdr3_aa: CASSPELTGGACELFF
cdr3_nt: TGTGCCAGCAGTCCAGAATTGACAGGGGGCGCCTGTGAGCTGTTTTTT

j_call: TRBJ2-4
clone_size: many
d_call: TRBD2
v_call: TRBV20-1
cdr3_aa: CSASLGSGRAWAKNIQYF
cdr3_nt: TGCAGTGCTAGCCTGGGTAGCGGGAGGGCCTGGGCCAAAAACATTCAGTACTTC

j_call: TRBJ2-7
clone_size: many
d_call: TRBD2
v_call: TRBV3-1
cdr3_aa: CASSQRFSGGLGDEQYF
cdr3_nt: TGTGCCAGCAGCCAACGGTTTAGCGGGGGGCTCGGGGACGAGCAGTACTTC

j_call: TRBJ2-7
clone_size: many
d_call: TRBD2
v_call: TRBV6-2/TRBV6-3
cdr3_aa: CASSYSPLAPTPFSYEQYF
cdr3_nt: TGTGCCAGCAGTTACTCCCCACTAGCGCCCACTCCATTCTCCTACGAGCAGTACTTC